This TCR beta chain was observed in a study of cytomegalovirus exposure and HLA in healthy donors. Study findings and constraints: Upon later analysis, HLA-associated TCR beta chains proved more clonally expanded than other, equally common chains. Later analysis showed TCR association rates varying by HLA locus, highest for DRB1 and lowest for HLA-C. One later analysis reportedly identified an Asian-associated ancestry cluster that showed fewer N-insertions than the approximately 700-donor mean.

The PCR ran on 60 Vbeta and 13 Jbeta primers. Profiling relied on immunoSEQ multiplex PCR, and the TCRdb table lists in-frame clones only, not all of them. Here the sample spans more than 150,000 clones, around 80% being singletons. The V segment lost 4 bases and the J segment 3 bases; nucleotides outside the gene matches: 7. The V gene's germline CDR1 is SGDLS and CDR2 YYNGEE. The CDR3 has 16 amino acids. In regard to this clone: Antigen: not known.

Each of the donors was a healthy bone marrow donor. The TCR comes from a woman between 40 and 55 years old in good health and CMV-seropositive. The material sequenced was PBMCs. The chain links TRBV9 to TRBJ1-3, with TRBD1 matching 10 bases. The CDR3 nucleotides read TGTGCCAGCAGCCCTGGGGACAGGGGAAATGGAAACACCATATATTTT. Translation gives CASSPGDRGNGNTIYF.